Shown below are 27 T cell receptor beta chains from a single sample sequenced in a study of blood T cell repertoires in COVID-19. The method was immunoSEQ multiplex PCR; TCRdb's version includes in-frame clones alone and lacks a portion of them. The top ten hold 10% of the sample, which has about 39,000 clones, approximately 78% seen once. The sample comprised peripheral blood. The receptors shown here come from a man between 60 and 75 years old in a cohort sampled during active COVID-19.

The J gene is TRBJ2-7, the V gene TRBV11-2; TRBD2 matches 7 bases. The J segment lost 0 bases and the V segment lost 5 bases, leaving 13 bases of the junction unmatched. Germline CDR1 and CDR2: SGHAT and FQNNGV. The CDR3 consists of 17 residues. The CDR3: CASSNQPIRGVSYEQYF. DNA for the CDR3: TGTGCCAGCAGCAACCAGCCTATTCGGGGGGTCTCCTACGAGCAGTACTTC. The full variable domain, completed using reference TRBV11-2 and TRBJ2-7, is EAGVAQSPRYKIIEKRQSVAFWCNPISGHATLYWYQQILGQGPKLLIQFQNNGVVDDSQLPKDRFSAERLKGVDSTLKIQPAKLEDSAVYLCASSNQPIRGVSYEQYFGPGTRLTVT.

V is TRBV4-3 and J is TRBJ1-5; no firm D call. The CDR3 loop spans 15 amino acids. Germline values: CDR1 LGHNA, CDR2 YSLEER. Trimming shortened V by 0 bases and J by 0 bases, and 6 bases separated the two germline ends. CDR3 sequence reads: CASSQDPVSNQPQHF. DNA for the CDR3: TGCGCCAGCAGCCAAGATCCAGTTAGCAATCAGCCCCAGCATTTT.

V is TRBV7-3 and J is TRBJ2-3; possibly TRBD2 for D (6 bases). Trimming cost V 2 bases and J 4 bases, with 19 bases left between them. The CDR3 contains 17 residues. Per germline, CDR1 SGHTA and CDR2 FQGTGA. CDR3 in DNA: TGTGCCAGCAGCTTAGGGGTGGGAGGAGTTTGGGCAGATACGCAGTATTTT. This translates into CASSLGVGGVWADTQYF.

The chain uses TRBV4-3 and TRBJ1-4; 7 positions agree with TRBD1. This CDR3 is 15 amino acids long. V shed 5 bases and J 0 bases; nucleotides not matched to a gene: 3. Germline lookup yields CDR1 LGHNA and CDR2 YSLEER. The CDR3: CASSRQGTTNEKLFF. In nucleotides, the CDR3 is TGCGCCAGCAGCAGACAGGGAACAACTAATGAAAAACTGTTTTTT.

The CDR3 region has the DNA TGTGCCAGCAGCCAAGATGGAAAGGGACAGGGGGCCGCATGGCCCCTCCACTTT. Protein: CASSQDGKGQGAAWPLHF. This sequence joins TRBV14 and TRBJ1-6; TRBD1 matches at 12 bases. The germline V gene has CDR1 SGHDN and CDR2 FVKESK. The CDR3 spans 18 residues. Germline trimming cut 0 bases from V and 13 bases from J; bases unmatched to any gene: 13.

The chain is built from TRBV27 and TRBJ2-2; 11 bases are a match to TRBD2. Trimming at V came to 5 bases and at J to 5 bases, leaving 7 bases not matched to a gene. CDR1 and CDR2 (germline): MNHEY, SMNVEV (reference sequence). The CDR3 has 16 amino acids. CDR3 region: CASSLTSGSNTGELFF. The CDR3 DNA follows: TGTGCCAGCAGTCTAACTAGCGGGAGTAATACCGGGGAGCTGTTTTTT.

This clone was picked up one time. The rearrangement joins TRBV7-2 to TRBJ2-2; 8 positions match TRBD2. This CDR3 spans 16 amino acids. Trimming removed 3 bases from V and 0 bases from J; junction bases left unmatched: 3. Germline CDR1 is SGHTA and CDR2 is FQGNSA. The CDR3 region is CASSFSGVTNTGELFF. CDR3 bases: TGTGCCAGCAGCTTTAGCGGGGTAACGAACACCGGGGAGCTGTTTTTT.

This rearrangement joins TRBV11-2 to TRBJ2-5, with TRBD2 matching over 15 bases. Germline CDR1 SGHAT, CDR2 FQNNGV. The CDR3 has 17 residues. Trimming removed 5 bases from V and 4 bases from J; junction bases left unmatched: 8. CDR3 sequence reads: CASSPQGLAGGGETQYF. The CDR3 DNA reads TGTGCCAGCAGCCCCCAGGGACTAGCGGGGGGTGGAGAGACCCAGTACTTC.

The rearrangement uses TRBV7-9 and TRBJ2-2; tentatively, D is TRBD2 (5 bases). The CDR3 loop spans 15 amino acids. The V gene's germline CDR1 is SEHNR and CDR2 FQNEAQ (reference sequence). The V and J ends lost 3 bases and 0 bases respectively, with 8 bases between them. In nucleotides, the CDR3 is TGTGCCAGCAGCTTCTCGGGGTCGAACACCGGGGAGCTGTTTTTT. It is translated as CASSFSGSNTGELFF.

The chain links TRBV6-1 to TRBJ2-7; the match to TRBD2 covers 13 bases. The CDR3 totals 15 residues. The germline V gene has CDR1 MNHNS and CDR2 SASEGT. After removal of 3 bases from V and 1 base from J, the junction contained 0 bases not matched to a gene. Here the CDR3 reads CASSETSGGSYEQYF. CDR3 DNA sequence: TGTGCCAGCAGTGAGACTAGCGGGGGGTCCTACGAGCAGTACTTC.

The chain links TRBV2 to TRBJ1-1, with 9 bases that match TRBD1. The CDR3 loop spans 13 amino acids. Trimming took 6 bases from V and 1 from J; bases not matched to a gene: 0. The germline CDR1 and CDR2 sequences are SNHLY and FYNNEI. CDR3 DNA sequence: TGTGCCAGCAGGGGACAGGGGAACACTGAAGCTTTCTTT. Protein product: CASRGQGNTEAFF.

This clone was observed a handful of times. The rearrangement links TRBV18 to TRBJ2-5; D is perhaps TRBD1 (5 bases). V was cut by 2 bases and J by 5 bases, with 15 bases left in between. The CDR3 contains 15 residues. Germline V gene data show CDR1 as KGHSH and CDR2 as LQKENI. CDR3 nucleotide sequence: TGTGCCAGCTCACCAATAGGCAGGGCAAAGGAGACCCAGTACTTC. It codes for CASSPIGRAKETQYF.

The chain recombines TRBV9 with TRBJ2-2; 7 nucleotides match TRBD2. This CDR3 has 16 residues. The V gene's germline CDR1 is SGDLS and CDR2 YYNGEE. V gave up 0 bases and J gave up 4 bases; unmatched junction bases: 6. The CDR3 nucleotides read TGTGCCAGCAGCGTAGACCCGGGAGGTGGCACCGGGGAGCTGTTTTTT. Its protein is CASSVDPGGGTGELFF.

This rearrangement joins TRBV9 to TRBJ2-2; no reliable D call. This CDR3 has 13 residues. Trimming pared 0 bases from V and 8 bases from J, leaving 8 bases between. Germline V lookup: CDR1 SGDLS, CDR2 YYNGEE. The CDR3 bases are TGTGCCAGCAGCGTAGATTTTTCGGGGGAGCTGTTTTTT. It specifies CASSVDFSGELFF. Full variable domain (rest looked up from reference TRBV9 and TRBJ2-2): DSGVTQTPKHLITATGQRVTLRCSPRSGDLSVYWYQQSLDQGLQFLIQYYNGEERAKGNILERFSAQQFPDLHSELNLSSLELGDSALYFCASSVDFSGELFFGEGSRLTVL.

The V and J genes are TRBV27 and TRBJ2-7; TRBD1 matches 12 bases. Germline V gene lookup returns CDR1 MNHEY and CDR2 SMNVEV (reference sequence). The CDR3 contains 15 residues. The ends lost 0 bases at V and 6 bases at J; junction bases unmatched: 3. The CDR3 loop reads CASSLSGTGGGEQYF. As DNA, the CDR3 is TGTGCCAGCAGTTTATCGGGGACAGGGGGCGGCGAGCAGTACTTC.

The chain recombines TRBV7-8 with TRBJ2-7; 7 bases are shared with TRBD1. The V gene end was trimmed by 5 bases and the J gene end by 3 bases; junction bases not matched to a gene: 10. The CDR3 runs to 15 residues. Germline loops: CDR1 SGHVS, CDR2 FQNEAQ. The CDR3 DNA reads TGTGCCAGCAGCCCGTCGACAGGGTTCTACTACGAGCAGTACTTC. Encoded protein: CASSPSTGFYYEQYF. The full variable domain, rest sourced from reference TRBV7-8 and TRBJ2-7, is GAGVSQSPRYKVAKRGQDVALRCDPISGHVSLFWYQQALGQGPEFLTYFQNEAQLDKSGLPSDRFFAERPEGSVSTLKIQRTQQEDSAVYLCASSPSTGFYYEQYFGPGTRLTVT.

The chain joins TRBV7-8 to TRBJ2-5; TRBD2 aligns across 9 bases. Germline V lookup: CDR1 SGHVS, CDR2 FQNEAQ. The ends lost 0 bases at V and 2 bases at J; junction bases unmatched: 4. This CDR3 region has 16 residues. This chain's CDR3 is CASSLALLAGQETQYF. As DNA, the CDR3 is TGTGCCAGCAGCTTAGCGCTGCTAGCGGGGCAAGAGACCCAGTACTTC.

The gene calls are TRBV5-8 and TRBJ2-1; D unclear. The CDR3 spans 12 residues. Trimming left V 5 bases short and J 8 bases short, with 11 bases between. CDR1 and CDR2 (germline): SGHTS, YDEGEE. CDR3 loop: CASSVQADEQFF. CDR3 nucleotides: TGTGCCAGCAGTGTCCAGGCCGATGAGCAGTTCTTC.

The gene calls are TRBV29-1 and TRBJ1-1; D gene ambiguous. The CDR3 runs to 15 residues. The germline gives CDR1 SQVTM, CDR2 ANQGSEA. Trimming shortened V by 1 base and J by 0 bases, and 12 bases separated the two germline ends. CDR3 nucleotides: TGCAGCGTTGAAGTTCCAAACCGGGTGAACACTGAAGCTTTCTTT. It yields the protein CSVEVPNRVNTEAFF.

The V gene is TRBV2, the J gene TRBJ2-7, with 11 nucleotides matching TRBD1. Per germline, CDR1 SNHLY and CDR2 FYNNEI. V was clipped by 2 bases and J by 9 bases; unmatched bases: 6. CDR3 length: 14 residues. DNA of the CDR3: TGTGCCAGCAGTGAATTTAGGACAGGGGGCTCGCAGTACTTC. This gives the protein CASSEFRTGGSQYF.

CDR3 loop: CASSLREGTLTGELFF. The CDR3 DNA reads as TGTGCCAGCAGCTTAAGGGAGGGGACCTTAACCGGGGAGCTGTTTTTT. V gene TRBV7-8 combines with J gene TRBJ2-2, with 7 bases identical to TRBD2. This CDR3 has 16 residues. Germline loops: CDR1 SGHVS, CDR2 FQNEAQ. V dropped 2 bases and J dropped 5; count of bases not matched to a gene: 8.

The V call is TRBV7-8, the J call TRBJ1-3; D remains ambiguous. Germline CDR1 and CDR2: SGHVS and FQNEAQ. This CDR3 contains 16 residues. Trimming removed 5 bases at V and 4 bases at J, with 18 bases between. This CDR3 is CASSLRSAGPGNTIYF. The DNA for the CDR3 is TGTGCCAGCAGCCTCCGGTCCGCAGGCCCCGGAAACACCATATATTTT.

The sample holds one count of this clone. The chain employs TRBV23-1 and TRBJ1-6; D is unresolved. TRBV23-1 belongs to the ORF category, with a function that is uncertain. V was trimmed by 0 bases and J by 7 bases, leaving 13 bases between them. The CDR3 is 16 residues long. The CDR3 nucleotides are TGCGCCAGCAGTCAATCGCCAGGCAAGCACAATTCACCCCTCCACTTT. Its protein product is CASSQSPGKHNSPLHF.

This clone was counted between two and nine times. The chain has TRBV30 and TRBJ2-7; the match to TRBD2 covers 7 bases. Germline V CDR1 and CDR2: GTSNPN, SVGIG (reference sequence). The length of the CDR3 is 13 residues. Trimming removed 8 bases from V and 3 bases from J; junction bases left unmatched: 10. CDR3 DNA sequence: TGTGCCGGAAGGACTAGATTTGGCTACGAGCAGTACTTC. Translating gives CAGRTRFGYEQYF.

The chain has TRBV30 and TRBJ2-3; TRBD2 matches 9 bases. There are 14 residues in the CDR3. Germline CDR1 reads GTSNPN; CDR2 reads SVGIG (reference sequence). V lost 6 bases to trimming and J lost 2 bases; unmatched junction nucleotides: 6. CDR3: CACLPSGNTDTQYF. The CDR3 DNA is TGTGCCTGTCTCCCTAGCGGGAACACAGATACGCAGTATTTT. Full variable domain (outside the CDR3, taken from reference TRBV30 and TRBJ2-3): SQTIHQWPATLVQPVGSPLSLECTVEGTSNPNLYWYRQAAGRGLQLLFYSVGIGQISSEVPQNLSASRPQDRQFILSSKKLLLSDSGFYLCACLPSGNTDTQYFGPGTRLTVL.

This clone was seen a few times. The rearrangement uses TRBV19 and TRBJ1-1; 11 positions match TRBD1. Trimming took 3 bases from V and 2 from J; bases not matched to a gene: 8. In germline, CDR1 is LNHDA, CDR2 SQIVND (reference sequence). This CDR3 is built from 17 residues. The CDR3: CASSMRGTGGSNTEAFF. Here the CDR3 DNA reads TGTGCCAGTAGTATGAGAGGGACAGGGGGTTCTAACACTGAAGCTTTCTTT.

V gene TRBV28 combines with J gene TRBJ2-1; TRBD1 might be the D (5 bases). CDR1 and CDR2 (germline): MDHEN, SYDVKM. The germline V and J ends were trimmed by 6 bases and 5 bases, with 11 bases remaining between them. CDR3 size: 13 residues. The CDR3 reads CASRRTTNNEQFF. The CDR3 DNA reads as TGTGCCAGCAGGAGGACAACGAACAATGAGCAGTTCTTC.